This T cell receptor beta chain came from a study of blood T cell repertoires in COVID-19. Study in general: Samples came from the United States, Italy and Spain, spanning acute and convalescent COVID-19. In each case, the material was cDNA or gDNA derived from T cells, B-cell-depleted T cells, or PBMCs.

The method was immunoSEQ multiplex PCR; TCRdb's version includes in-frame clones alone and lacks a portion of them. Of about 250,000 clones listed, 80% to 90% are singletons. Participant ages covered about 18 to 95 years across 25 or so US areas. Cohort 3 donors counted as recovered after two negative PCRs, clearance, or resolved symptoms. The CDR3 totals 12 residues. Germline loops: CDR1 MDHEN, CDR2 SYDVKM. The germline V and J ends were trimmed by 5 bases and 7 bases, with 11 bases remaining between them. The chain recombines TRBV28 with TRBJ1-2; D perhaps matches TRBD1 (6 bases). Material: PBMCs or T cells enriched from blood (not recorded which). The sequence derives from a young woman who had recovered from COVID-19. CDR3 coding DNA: TGTGCCAGCAGTCGACAGGCCCGTGGCTACACCTTC. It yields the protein CASSRQARGYTF.